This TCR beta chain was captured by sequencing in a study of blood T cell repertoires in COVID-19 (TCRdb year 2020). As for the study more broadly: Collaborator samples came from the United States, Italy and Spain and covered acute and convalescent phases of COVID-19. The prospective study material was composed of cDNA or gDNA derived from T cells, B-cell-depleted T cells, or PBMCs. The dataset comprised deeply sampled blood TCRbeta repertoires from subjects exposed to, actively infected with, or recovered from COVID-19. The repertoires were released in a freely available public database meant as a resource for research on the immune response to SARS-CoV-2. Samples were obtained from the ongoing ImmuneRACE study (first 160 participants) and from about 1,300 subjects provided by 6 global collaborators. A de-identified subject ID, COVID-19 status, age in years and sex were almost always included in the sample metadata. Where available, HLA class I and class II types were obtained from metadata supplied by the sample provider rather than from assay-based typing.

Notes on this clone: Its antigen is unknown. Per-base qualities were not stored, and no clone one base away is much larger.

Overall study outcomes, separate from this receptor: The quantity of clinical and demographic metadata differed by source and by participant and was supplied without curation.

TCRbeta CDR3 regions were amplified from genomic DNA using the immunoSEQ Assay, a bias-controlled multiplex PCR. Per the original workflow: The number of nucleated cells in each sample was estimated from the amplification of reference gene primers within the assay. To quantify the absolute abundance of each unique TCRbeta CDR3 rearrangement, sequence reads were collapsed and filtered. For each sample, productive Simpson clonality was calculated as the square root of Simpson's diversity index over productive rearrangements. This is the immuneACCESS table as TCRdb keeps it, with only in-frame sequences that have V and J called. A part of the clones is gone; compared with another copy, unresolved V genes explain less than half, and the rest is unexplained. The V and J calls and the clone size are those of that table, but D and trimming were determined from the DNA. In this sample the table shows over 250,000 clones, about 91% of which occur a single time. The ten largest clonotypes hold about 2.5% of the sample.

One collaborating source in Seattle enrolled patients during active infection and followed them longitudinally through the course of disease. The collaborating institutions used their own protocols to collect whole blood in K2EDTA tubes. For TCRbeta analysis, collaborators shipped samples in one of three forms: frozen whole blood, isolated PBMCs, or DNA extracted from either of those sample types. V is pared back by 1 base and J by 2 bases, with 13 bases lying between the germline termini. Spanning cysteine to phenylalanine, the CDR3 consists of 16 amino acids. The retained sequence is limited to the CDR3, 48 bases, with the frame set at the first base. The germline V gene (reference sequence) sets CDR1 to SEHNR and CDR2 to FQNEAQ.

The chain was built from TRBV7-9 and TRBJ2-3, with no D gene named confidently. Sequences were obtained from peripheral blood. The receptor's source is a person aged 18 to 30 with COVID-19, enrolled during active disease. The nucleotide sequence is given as TGTGCCAGCAGCTTAGATTTTGAGGTCTACACAGATACGCAGTATTTT. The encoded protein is CASSLDFEVYTDTQYF.